The sample holds one count of the clone carrying this T cell receptor (beta chain). A sample-barcoded 5' primer and a J-beta primer mix were used in a second PCR of roughly 7 to 12 cycles. The template-switch adaptor, which had 12 random nucleotides, put a tag on each cDNA molecule. TCRdb itself ran the 5' RACE reads through MiXCR, one entry per CDR3 protein. The table shows approximately 900,000 distinct CDR3 sequences, with about 48% occurring only once. V lost 7 bases, J lost 0 bases, and 12 bases stayed unmatched. The V gene's germline CDR1 is SNHLY and CDR2 FYNNEI. The CDR3 loop spans 19 amino acids. These data belong to a study of blood T cells in healthy people across ages.

The chain joins TRBV2 to TRBJ2-1, with TRBD2 identical over 13 bases. The sequenced sample was blood. This TCR came from a man between 25 and 39 years old in good health. This CDR3 is CASTVGLAGVSRSYNEQFF. CDR3 coding DNA: TGTGCCAGCACCGTAGGACTAGCGGGGGTATCCCGCTCCTACAATGAGCAGTTCTTC.